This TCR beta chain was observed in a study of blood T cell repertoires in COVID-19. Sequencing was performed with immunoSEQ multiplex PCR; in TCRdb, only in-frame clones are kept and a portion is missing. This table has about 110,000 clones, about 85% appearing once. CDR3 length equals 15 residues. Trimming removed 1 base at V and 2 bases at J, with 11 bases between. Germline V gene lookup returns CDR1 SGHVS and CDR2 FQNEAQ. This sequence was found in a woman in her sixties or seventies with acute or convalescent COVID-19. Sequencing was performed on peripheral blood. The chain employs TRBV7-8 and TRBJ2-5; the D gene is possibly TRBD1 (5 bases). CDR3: CASSLDTGYQETQYF. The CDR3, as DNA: TGTGCCAGCAGCTTAGATACAGGTTATCAAGAGACCCAGTACTTC.